These T cell receptor beta chains were read from a single sample in a study of technical replicates of blood from several donors. Method: immunoSEQ multiplex PCR; TCRdb's copy keeps in-frame clones and lacks some. Of just over 80,000 clones listed, 96% are singletons. Input material: T cells isolated from PBMCs. The receptors originated from a human donor in good health. Both conserved end residues are part of each CDR3. The D gene is left open where the match is weak. Clone size is stated in some rows and not others, as once, few, many or a class when expanded.

v_gene	abundance	j_gene	d_gene	CDR3aa
TRBV21-1	NA	TRBJ2-1	NA	CASSKSWGQTKFNEQFF
TRBV25-1	NA	TRBJ2-7	TRBD2	CASSEYLAGPSSYEQYF
TRBV7-6	NA	TRBJ1-3	NA	CASSHLGNTIYF
TRBV5-4	NA	TRBJ2-7	TRBD2	CASSDPAGSYEQYF
TRBV6-1	NA	TRBJ2-7	TRBD2	CASSEISGSAYEQYF
TRBV5-1	NA	TRBJ1-1	NA	CASSLAGQEAFF
TRBV21-1	NA	TRBJ1-1	NA	CASSKRGEMNTEAFF
TRBV7-3	NA	TRBJ2-1	TRBD2	CASSLVGTSGIHEQFF
TRBV28	once	TRBJ2-7	NA	CASTISRGGTSYEQYF
TRBV27	NA	TRBJ1-2	TRBD1	CASRPGTVYYGYTF
TRBV30	NA	TRBJ2-2	NA	CAWSVLLRADTGELFF
TRBV6-5	once	TRBJ1-1	NA	CASSLEGRLNTEAFF